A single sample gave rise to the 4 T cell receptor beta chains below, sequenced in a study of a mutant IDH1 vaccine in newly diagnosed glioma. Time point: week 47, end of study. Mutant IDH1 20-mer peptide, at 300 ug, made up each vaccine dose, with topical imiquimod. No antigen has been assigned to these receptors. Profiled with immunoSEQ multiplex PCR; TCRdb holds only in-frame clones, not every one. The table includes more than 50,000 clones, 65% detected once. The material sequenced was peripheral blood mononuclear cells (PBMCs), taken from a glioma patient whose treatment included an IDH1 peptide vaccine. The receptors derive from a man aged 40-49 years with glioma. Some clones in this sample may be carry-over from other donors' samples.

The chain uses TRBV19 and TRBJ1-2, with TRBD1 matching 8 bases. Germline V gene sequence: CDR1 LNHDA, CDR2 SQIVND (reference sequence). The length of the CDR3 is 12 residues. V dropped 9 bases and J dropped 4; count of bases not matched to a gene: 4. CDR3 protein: CASMGQAYGYTF. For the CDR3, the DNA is TGTGCCAGCATGGGACAGGCCTATGGCTACACCTTC.

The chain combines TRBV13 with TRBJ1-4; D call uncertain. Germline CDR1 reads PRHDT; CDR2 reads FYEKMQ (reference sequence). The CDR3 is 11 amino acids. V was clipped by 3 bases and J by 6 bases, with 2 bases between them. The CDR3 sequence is CASSLDEKLFF. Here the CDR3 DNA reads TGTGCCAGCAGCTTGGATGAAAAACTGTTTTTT.

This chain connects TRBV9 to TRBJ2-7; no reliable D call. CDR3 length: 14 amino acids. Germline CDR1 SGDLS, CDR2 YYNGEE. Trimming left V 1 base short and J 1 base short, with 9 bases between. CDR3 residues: CASSVKGTSYEQYF. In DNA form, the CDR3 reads TGTGCCAGCAGCGTAAAGGGAACTTCCTACGAGCAGTACTTC.

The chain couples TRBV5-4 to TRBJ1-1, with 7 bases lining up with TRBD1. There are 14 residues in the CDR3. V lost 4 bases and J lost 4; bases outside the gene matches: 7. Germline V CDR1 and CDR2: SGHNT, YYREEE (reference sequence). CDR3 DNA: TGTGCCAGCAGCAGGCGACAGGGCGTCACTGAAGCTTTCTTT. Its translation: CASSRRQGVTEAFF.